Listed here is a single TCR beta chain. This clonotype was recorded at least ten times. This clone's antigen is unknown. Nothing much larger sits one base from this clone, and base qualities are not available. The sequencer listed for this sample is Illumina NovaSeq 6000. TCR cDNA was synthesized by 5'RACE template switching, which introduced a universal primer site and unique molecular identifiers. Priming for cDNA synthesis came from both the TCR alpha and TCR beta constant segments. Two PCR steps were used to amplify libraries, with sample barcodes and sequencing adapters being added in the second step. Libraries were sequenced on Illumina HiSeq 2500 (2x100 bp) or NovaSeq (2x150 bp). Per the authors' processing: MIGEC was used to demultiplex reads and collapse the reads into UMI consensus sequences, and MiXCR was used for V(D)J alignment. Vaccine-responding clonotypes were defined with edgeR using replicate PBMC samples, requiring FDR below 0.01 and a log2 fold change above 5 up to day 15. Each bulk clonotype received a CD4 or CD8 identity based on whether the sequenced CD4 or CD8 repertoire contained that clonotype at higher abundance. Using fastp trimming at Q25 and MiXCR clonotype assembly, TCRdb reanalyzed the public sequencing data and kept in-frame beta chains. All rows with the same CDR3 protein become a single entry with the most common DNA and genes. TCRdb assigned the V and J calls; the authors' analysis was not used. The sample contains some 240,000 distinct CDR3 sequences, approximately 3.8% of them found a single time. In total, the top ten clones hold about a fifth of the sample.

The entry originates in a study of T cells after yellow fever vaccination (dated by TCRdb to the late 2010s). Some background on the complete study: The SMART-Seq v4 Ultra Low Input RNA kit was used to prepare libraries from fractions with low cell numbers. To track T-cell clones before and after primary and booster YFV17D yellow fever vaccination, bulk TCR alpha and beta repertoires were sequenced longitudinally. Two healthy male donors, one aged 18 to 29 and one aged 30 to 40 years, made up the cohort. Bulk PBMC replicates and cell subsets were isolated from blood drawn at multiple timepoints before and after both primary and secondary immunization.

The treatment or condition label, read with the paper, signifies: live attenuated yellow fever vaccine strain. At each blood-draw timepoint, two biological replicates of bulk PBMCs were obtained. PBMCs were isolated from peripheral blood using a standard Ficoll-Paque protocol. TriZol was used to extract RNA from bulk PBMCs, CD4 and CD8 fractions, and dextramer-positive and dextramer-negative fractions. At the junction V is shortened by 1 base and J by 7 bases, with 10 bases in between. The CDR3, from cysteine to phenylalanine, totals 13 residues. CDR3 DNA is the only sequence kept; it has 39 bases, read in frame from the first base. The study at large found these results: Computational filtering was needed because FACS-sorted repertoires could contain abundant contaminating clonotypes from the bulk population. Most clones expanded after primary vaccination (about 95% of CD4 and roughly 90% of CD8) were re-detected after the booster, suggesting that broad memory maintenance occurred. A small share of clonotypes occurred in both CD4 and CD8 compartments, likely arising from convergent recombination. Because only a couple of donors were included in the study, the extent to which the findings can be generalized is limited. Compared with the primary T-cell response, the secondary T-cell response was faster but weaker, reaching its peak on day 5 rather than on day 15.

This TCR was recovered from a young man who received the YFV17D yellow fever vaccine. The chain links TRBV12-3 or TRBV12-4 with TRBJ1-2; the D gene is perhaps TRBD1, on 5 matching bases. The sample consisted of PBMCs, taken 15 days after the yellow fever booster vaccination. The nucleotide sequence reads as follows: TGTGCCAGCAGTTTAGTCAGGGAGACTGGCTACACCTTC. Its product reads: CASSLVRETGYTF.